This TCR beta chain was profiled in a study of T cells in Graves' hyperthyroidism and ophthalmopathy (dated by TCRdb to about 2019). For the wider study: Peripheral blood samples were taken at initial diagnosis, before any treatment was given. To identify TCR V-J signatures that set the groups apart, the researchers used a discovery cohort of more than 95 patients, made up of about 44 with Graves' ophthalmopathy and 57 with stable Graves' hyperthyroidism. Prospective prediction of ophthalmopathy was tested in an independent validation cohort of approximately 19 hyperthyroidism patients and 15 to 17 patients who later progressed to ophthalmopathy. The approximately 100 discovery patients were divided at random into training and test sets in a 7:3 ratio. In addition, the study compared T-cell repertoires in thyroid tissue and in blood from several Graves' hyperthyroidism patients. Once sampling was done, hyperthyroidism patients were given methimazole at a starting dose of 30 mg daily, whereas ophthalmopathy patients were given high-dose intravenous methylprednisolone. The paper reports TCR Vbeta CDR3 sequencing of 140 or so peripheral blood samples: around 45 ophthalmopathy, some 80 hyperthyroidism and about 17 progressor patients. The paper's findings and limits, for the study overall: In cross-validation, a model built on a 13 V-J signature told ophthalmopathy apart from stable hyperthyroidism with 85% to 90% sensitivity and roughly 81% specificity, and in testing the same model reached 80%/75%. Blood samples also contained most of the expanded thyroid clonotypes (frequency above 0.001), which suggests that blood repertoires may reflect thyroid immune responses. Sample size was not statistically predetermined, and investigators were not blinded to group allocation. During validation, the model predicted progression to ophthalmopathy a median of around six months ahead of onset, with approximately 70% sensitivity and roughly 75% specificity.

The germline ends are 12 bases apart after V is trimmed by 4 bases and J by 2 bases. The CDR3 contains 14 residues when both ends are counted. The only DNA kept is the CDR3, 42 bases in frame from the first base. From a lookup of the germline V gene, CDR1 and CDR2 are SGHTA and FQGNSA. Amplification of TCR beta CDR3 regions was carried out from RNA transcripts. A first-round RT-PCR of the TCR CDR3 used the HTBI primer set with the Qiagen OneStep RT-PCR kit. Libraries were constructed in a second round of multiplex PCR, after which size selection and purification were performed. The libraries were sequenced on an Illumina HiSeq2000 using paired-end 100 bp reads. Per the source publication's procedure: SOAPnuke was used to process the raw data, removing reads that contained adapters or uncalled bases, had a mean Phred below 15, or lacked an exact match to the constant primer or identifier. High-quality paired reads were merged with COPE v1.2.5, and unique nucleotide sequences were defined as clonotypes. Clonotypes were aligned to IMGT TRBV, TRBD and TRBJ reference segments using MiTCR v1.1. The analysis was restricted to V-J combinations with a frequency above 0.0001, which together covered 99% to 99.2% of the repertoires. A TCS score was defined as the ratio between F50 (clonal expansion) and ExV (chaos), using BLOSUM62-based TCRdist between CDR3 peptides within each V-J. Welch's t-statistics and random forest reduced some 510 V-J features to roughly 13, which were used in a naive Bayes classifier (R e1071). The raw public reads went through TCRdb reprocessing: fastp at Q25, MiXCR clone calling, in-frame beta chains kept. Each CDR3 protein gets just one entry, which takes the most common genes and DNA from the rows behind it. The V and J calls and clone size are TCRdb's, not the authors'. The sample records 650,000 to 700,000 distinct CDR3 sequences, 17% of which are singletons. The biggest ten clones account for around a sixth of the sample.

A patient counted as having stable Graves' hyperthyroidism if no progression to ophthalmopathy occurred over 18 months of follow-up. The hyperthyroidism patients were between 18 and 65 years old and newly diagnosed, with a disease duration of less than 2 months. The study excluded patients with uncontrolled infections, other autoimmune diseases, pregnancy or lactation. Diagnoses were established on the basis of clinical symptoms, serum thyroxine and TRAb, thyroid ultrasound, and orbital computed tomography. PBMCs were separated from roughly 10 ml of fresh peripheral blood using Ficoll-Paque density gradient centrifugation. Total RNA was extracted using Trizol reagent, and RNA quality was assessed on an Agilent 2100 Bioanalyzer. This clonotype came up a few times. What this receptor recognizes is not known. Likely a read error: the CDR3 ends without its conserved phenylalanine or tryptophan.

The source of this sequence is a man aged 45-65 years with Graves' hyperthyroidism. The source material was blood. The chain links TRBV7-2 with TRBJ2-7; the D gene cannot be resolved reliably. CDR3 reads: CASSSALATYEQYL. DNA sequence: TGTGCCAGCAGCTCCGCTCTGGCGACCTACGAGCAGTACCTC.